These 5 T cell receptor beta chains came from one sample sequenced in a study of response to subunit inactivated influenza vaccine. TCRdb processed the RT-PCR reads anew with MiXCR; each CDR3 protein has one entry. There are about 520,000 distinct CDR3 sequences in the sample; 6% to 9% occur only once, and roughly 13% lies in the top ten. Sample: PBMCs from blood, taken roughly 24 months after vaccination. The source of these receptors is a man between 50 and 75 years old who received an inactivated influenza vaccine.

The rearrangement joins TRBV27 to TRBJ1-5; weak D call: TRBD1 (6 bases). Trimming took 3 bases from V and 4 from J, leaving 13 bases between them. Germline-derived CDR1 and CDR2 are MNHEY and SMNVEV (reference sequence). The CDR3 runs 15 residues. The CDR3 loop is CASSFSTGSNQPQHF. Here the CDR3 DNA reads TGTGCCAGCAGTTTTTCAACAGGGAGTAATCAGCCCCAGCATTTT.

This chain uses TRBV20-1 with TRBJ2-5; D is possibly TRBD1 (6 bases). Germline-derived CDR1 and CDR2 are DFQATT and SNEGSKA (reference sequence). This CDR3 region has 14 residues. Trimming removed 0 bases at V and 2 bases at J, with 10 bases between. CDR3 amino acids: CSARESDRQETQYF. As DNA, the CDR3 is TGCAGTGCTAGAGAGTCGGACAGACAAGAGACCCAGTACTTC.

This clonotype was observed at least ten times. This chain uses TRBV5-8 with TRBJ2-5; no definite D call. The CDR3 length is 13 residues. Between the trimmed V and J ends, which lost 7 bases and 2 bases, there was a span of 12 bases. Germline loops: CDR1 SGHTS, CDR2 YDEGEE. The CDR3 spells CASLIMIQETQYF. In nucleotides, the CDR3 is TGTGCCAGCTTGATAATGATTCAAGAGACCCAGTACTTC. Drawing the rest from reference TRBV5-8 and TRBJ2-5, the complete variable domain is EAGVTQSPTHLIKTRGQQATLRCSPISGHTSVYWYQQALGLGLQFLLWYDEGEERNRGNFPPRFSGRQFPNYSSELNVNALELEDSALYLCASLIMIQETQYFGPGTRLLVL.

This clonotype was found many times. The rearrangement uses TRBV7-2 and TRBJ2-3; TRBD2 aligns across 8 bases. The CDR3 loop spans 17 amino acids. The germline CDR1 and CDR2 sequences are SGHTA and FQGNSA. The ends lost 5 bases at V and 3 bases at J; junction bases unmatched: 13. The CDR3 loop reads CASSPSALAGRTDTQYF. The CDR3, as DNA: TGTGCCAGCAGCCCTAGCGCATTAGCGGGGAGAACAGATACGCAGTATTTT.

V usage is TRBV9 and J usage is TRBJ2-5; a possible D gene is TRBD2 (6 bases). This CDR3 is 16 amino acids long. V was cut by 0 bases and J by 1 base, with 13 bases left in between. Germline loops: CDR1 SGDLS, CDR2 YYNGEE. The CDR3 region is CASSVGEGGLQETQYF. For the CDR3, the DNA is TGTGCCAGCAGCGTAGGTGAGGGAGGACTCCAAGAGACCCAGTACTTC. Looking up the rest from reference TRBV9 and TRBJ2-5 gives the full variable domain: DSGVTQTPKHLITATGQRVTLRCSPRSGDLSVYWYQQSLDQGLQFLIQYYNGEERAKGNILERFSAQQFPDLHSELNLSSLELGDSALYFCASSVGEGGLQETQYFGPGTRLLVL.